This T cell receptor (beta chain) was recorded in a study of cytomegalovirus exposure and HLA in healthy donors (dated by TCRdb to the late 2010s). In terms of the full investigation: An earlier analysis of 587 of the donors reported roughly 300 Gb of sequence data and 117 million unique TCR beta sequences obtained from 180 million or so T cells. An early release covering 550 to 700 HLA-typed donors comprised approximately 300 gigabases of sequencing data and around 80 million unique TCR sequences. Of the roughly 400 genotyped donors, about 84% fell in the genetic ancestry cluster associated with self-reported Caucasian donors. The study aimed to test whether signatures of past pathogen exposure could be identified by cataloging public T cell receptors. The study profiled the T cell repertoires of some 610 subjects by immunosequencing and related them to cytomegalovirus serostatus. A separate validation cohort of roughly 120 different subjects was used in addition to the roughly 620-subject first cohort. To predict cytomegalovirus infection status, the study brought together high-throughput TCR immunosequencing, statistical association of individual TCRs with disease status, and machine learning. A later analysis re-examined previously published TCR beta repertoires from 600 to 700 donors and added high-resolution HLA genotyping to investigate patterns of TCR occurrence. The later analysis used no new phenotypic data to find candidate immune exposures, relying instead on TCR beta sequences and their occurrence across donors. An earlier analysis of 587 of the donors used high-throughput TCR beta sequencing to judge whether each TCR beta V gene segment behaved as functional or pseudogenic. Alongside the repertoire data, information on donor age, sex, ethnicity and CMV serostatus was compiled. A later genetic analysis took genome-wide SNP genotypes for about 60% of the roughly 670 donors and used that subset as a discovery cohort. Every discovery cohort repertoire had been produced on one sequencing platform. HLA typing included class I and class II loci at four-digit resolution. The number of typed donors differed by locus: roughly 629-640 for A, B, C, DRB1 and DQB1; some 500 for DQA1; 606 for DPA1; and around 450 for DPB1. Five DR-DQ haplotypes were treated as single units for association and clustering because of strong linkage in the cohort. Among 300 to 500 genotyped donors of the cohort, an average of about 240,000 unique TCR beta nucleotide sequences was sequenced per donor, of which roughly 18% were non-productive.

The library was built by means of the immunoSEQ multiplex PCR assay. A mixture of 60 forward primers for TCR Vbeta segments and 13 reverse primers for TCR Jbeta segments was used in the multiplex PCR. The CDR3 region of rearranged TCR beta genes was amplified from genomic DNA with a multiplex PCR assay. The Illumina HiSeq System was used to sequence the amplified TCR beta libraries as 87-base-pair reads. In the authors' own workflow: In a later analysis, 80 million or so unique TCR beta chains were counted across the 650 to 750 repertoires, and roughly 11 million of these chains were shared by at least two donors. Raw reads were error-corrected and collapsed into unique sequences with a nearest-neighbor algorithm that merged closely related sequences to remove PCR and sequencing errors. Alignment of CDR3 sequences to IMGT reference sequences was used to assign V, D and J gene segments. For a sequence to be retained, a match of at least six nucleotides to both a V gene segment and a J gene segment was required. A rearrangement counted as productive if the CDR3 had no stop codons and remained in frame with V and J, and every other rearrangement counted as non-productive. CDR3 was defined by IMGT convention, running from the second conserved V-encoded cysteine to the conserved J-encoded phenylalanine. The earlier analysis of about 610 of the donors excluded sequences that lacked an unambiguous match to a single V gene segment. An earlier analysis of 500 to 700 of the donors classified V segments as functional when productive rearrangements were above 56.7% and as segregating when the standard deviation between donors was above 5%. A statistical classification framework was built to diagnose cytomegalovirus status from the catalog of TCR beta chain sequences. V and J gene assignment, in a later analysis, came from comparing TCR nucleotide sequences with IMGT/GENE-DB human TR gene sequences. The TCRdist pipeline was used in a later analysis to assign CDR3 sequences and most-parsimonious VDJ recombination scenarios. In a later analysis, each TCR beta chain was defined by its CDR3 amino acid sequence together with its V-gene family, and reads without a unique V-gene family were excluded. A later analysis removed several hundred highly shared, low-generation-probability nucleotide sequences to deal with suspected cross-contamination and a sequencing artifact. For each public chain, a later analysis derived a clonal expansion index from normalized ranks of inferred template counts within each repertoire. Generation probabilities in a later analysis came from a VDJ recombination model fitted to out-of-frame rearrangements, and those results were checked against IGoR. In a later analysis, TCR-TCR, TCR-HLA and TCR-CMV co-occurrence was scored with hypergeometric tests, and a repertoire-size bias correction was applied to TCR pairs. In a later analysis, false discovery rates were estimated by permuting HLA or CMV assignments 20 times. In a later analysis, co-occurring TCRs were grouped using DBSCAN, with TCRdist sequence similarity added in when clustering inside HLA-allele-positive subsets. For co-occurrence clustering, repertoires with fewer than 30,000 or more than 120,000 public chains were excluded, along with roughly five repertoires with anomalous nucleotide sharing. The source is immuneACCESS, and TCRdb retained only in-frame sequences with V and J called. Part of the clones is not carried over; for the studies checked, unresolved V genes explain less than half of this, and the remainder is unexplained. V and J calls and clone size are those listed in that table; D and trimming were worked out from the DNA. The sample data list around 150,000 clones, and around 80% of these were observed just once. The ten largest clones take up about 2.2% of the sample.

What the authors observed across the whole study: In a later analysis, the rate of TCR association differed among HLA loci, with DRB1 alleles having the most associated TCRs and HLA-C alleles having the fewest. In vitro tests confirmed that a few of the cytomegalovirus-associated TCR beta chains recognize cytomegalovirus antigens. Sequencing depth was assumed to be roughly uniform across donors in the presence/absence analyses, though that assumption may not hold. The sequencing pipeline was judged likely to have produced a cluster of highly shared sequence variants as a technical artifact. A later analysis found that most CMV-associated TCR beta chains appeared HLA-restricted, with HLA associations seemingly driven largely by CMV exposure. Linkage disequilibrium might explain the correlated functional status among segregating V segments, but an unknown experimental factor could not be excluded. An association between a missense DCLRE1C variant and V-gene and J-gene trimming of TCR beta chains was found in a later genetic analysis and replicated in an independent cohort. The cohort was sequenced for TCR beta chains only, and without alpha or paired-chain data the features that could be detected were limited. It was suggested by the authors that the approach could potentially be generalized to other disease states and immunological phenotypes. Some IMGT-functional V segments, including TRBV6-2 and TRBV6-3, could not be distinguished by the 87-base-pair reads and were therefore excluded. Specific HLA alleles were associated with 15,000 to 20,000 TCR beta sequences at a false discovery rate of 0.05 in a later analysis. Compared with equally common non-associated chains, HLA-associated TCR beta chains in a later analysis were more clonally expanded and had lower generation probabilities. In both the original and validation cohorts, the classifier was reported to diagnose cytomegalovirus status with high specificity and sensitivity. In an earlier analysis of some 540 of the donors, most TCR beta V segments appeared in productive rearrangements about 87% or about 30% of the time, broadly matching IMGT annotations. Assigning TCR associations to individual alleles was difficult when HLA alleles, especially DR and DQ, strongly co-occurred. Some 15 rarely observed V segments, including chromosome 9 orphons, were excluded from the earlier analysis of several hundred of the donors because counts were too low. Compared with the 666-donor mean, donors in an Asian-associated ancestry cluster had fewer N-insertions in productive TCRs, according to a later genetic analysis. A further reported finding was that TCR beta sequences accurately predicted the HLA-A and HLA-B alleles for most subjects in the first cohort. Most TCR sequences were seen in very few donors, while some public TCRs were found in many individuals. Immune exposure information for the cohort was limited to CMV serostatus. Because HLA typing was missing for some donors at each locus, association tests included only the typed subset. A total of about 180 TCR beta chains were listed by the study as associated with cytomegalovirus. Several of the top co-occurrence clusters appeared to be linked to parvovirus B19, influenza, CMV and Epstein-Barr virus, according to a later analysis.

Comment on this clone: Its recognized antigen is unknown. Base-call qualities are not available, and no considerably larger clone is one nucleotide away.

The CDR3 goes from the cysteine to the phenylalanine over 14 residues. Only the CDR3 DNA stays, 42 bases, in frame from base 1. Trimming at the junction amounts to 3 bases on V and 1 base on J, and the germline ends lie 9 bases apart. Taken from the germline V gene, the CDR1 and CDR2 loops are ENHRY and SYGVKD. The cohort was made up of around 720 healthy bone marrow donors. Cohort members were all nominally healthy when sampled, although unrecorded immune exposures were likely present. The donor tested CMV seronegative, placing the donor among the 350 to 400 seronegative members of the cohort. A peripheral blood sample was provided by each donor, and peripheral blood mononuclear cells were used for TCR beta sequencing. Genomic DNA was extracted from the blood cell samples with the Qiagen DNeasy Blood Extraction Kit.

The chain joins TRBV10-3 to TRBJ1-2; a weak D assignment points to TRBD1 (5 bases agree). The sequenced material came from PBMCs. This receptor was taken from a man aged 25-45 years in good health and CMV-seronegative. The nucleotides are TGTGCCATCAGTGATGGGGGACTTAACTATGGCTACACCTTC. It is translated as CAISDGGLNYGYTF.